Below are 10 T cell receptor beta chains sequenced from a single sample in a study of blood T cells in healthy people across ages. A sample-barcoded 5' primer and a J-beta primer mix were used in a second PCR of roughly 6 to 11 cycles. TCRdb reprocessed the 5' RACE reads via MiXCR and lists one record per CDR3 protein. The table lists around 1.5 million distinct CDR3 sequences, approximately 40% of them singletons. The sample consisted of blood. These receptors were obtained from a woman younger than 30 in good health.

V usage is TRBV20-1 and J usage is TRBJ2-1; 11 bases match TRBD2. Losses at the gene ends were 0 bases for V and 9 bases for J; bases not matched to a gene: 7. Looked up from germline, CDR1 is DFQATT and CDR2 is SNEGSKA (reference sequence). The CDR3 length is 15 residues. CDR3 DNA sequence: TGCAGTGCTAGAGATGCCCTAGCGGGGGGTGGTGAGCAGTTCTTC. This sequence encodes CSARDALAGGGEQFF.

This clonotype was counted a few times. The DNA of the CDR3 is TGTGCCAGCCCAGGCGAACCCAGGGAATCTGGGGCCAACGTCCTGACTTTC. It specifies CASPGEPRESGANVLTF. The gene calls are TRBV21-1 and TRBJ2-6; the D segment call TRBD1 is taken from the table without a DNA check. TRBV21-1 is marked as a pseudogene. CDR3 size: 17 residues.

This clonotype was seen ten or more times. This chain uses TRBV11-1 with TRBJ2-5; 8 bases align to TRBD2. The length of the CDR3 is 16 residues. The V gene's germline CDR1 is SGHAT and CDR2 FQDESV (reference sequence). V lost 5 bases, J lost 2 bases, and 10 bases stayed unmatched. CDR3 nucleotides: TGTGCCAGCAGCCCAATTGGAGCGGGGGAACAAGAGACCCAGTACTTC. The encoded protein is CASSPIGAGEQETQYF.

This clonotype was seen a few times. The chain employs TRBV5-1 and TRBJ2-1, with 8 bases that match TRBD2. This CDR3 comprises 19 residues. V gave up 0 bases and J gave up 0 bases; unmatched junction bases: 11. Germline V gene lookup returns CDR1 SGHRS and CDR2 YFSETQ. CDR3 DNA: TGCGCCAGCAGCTTGGGACTAGCGCCCTTCATGAGCTCCTACAATGAGCAGTTCTTC. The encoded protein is CASSLGLAPFMSSYNEQFF.

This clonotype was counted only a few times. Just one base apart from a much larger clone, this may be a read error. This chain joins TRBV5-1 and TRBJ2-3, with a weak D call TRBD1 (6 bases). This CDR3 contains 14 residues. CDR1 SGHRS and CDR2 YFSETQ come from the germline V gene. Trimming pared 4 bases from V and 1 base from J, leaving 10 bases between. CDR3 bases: TGCGCCAGCAGCCCCGGACAGCGCACAGATACGCAGTATTTT. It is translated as CASSPGQRTDTQYF.

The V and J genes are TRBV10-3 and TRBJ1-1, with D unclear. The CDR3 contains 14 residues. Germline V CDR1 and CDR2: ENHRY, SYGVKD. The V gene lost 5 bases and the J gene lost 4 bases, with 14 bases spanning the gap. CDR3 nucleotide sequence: TGTGCCATCAGTAAATCGGAGGGTCCCACTGAAGCTTTCTTT. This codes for CAISKSEGPTEAFF.

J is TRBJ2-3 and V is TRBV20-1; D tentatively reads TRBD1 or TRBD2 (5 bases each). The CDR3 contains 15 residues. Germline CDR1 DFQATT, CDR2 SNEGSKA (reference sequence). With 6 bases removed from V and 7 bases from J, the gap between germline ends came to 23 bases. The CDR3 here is CSAIGGIGDGNTQYF. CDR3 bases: TGCAGTGCAATTGGGGGAATAGGGGATGGAAATACGCAGTATTTT.

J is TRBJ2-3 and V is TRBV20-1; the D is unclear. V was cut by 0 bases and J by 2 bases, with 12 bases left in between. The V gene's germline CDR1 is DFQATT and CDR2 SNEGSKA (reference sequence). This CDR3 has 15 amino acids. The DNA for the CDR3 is TGCAGTGCTAGAGATTCCCGGGCTTACACAGATACGCAGTATTTT. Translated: CSARDSRAYTDTQYF.

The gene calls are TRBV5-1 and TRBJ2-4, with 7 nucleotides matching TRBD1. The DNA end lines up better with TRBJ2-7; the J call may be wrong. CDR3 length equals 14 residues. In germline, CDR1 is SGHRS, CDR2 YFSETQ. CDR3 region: CASAIVDRAGEQYF. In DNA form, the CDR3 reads TGCGCCAGCGCTATCGTTGACAGGGCGGGCGAGCAGTACTTC.

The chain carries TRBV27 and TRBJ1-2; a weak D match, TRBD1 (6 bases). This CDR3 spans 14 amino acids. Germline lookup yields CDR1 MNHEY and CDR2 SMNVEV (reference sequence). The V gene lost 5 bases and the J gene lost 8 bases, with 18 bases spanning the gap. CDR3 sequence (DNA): TGTGCCAGCAGTGCCTGGACAGCTCCGGGAGGCTACACCTTC. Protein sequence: CASSAWTAPGGYTF.